This is a list of T cell receptor beta chains from one sample in a study of cytomegalovirus exposure and HLA in healthy donors. Sequencing was performed with immunoSEQ multiplex PCR; in TCRdb, only in-frame clones are kept and a portion is missing. There are fewer than 70,000 clones in the sample; 65% to 70% occur only once, and 13% to 15% lies in the top ten. Sample: PBMCs. The receptors originated from a male donor in good health and CMV-seropositive. Each CDR3 is given with its conserved first and last residue. A D gene is named only where the DNA matches it firmly. Size is stated for part of the rows, as once, few or many counts, or as a class when the clone is expanded.

CDR3 protein	CDR3 DNA	V gene	D gene	clone size	J gene
CASASGGLAIETQYF	TGCGCCAGTGCCTCAGGGGGCCTAGCGATAGAGACCCAGTACTTC	TRBV5-1	TRBD1	-	TRBJ2-5
CASGSQGFNSPLHF	TGTGCTAGTGGTTCCCAGGGGTTTAATTCACCCCTCCACTTT	TRBV12-5	-	-	TRBJ1-6
CASSAGNTEAFF	TGCGCCAGCAGCGCGGGGAACACTGAAGCTTTCTTT	TRBV5-1	-	-	TRBJ1-1
CASSSRDRGLSEQYF	TGTGCCAGCAGCTCCCGGGACAGGGGTCTGAGCGAGCAGTACTTC	TRBV9	TRBD1	-	TRBJ2-7
CASRDSMGNQPQHF	TGTGCCAGCAGGGACAGTATGGGAAATCAGCCCCAGCATTTT	TRBV6-1	-	-	TRBJ1-5
CASSYRQGANTEAFF	TGTGCCAGCAGTTACCGACAGGGGGCAAACACTGAAGCTTTCTTT	TRBV6-5	TRBD1	few	TRBJ1-1
CASSLTGAYNSPLHF	TGTGCCAGCAGCTTGACAGGCGCCTATAATTCACCCCTCCACTTT	TRBV7-2	-	-	TRBJ1-6
CASSPQPKIAGREETGELFF	TGTGCCAGCAGTCCCCAGCCCAAAATCGCCGGGAGAGAGGAAACCGGGGAGCTGTTTTTT	TRBV2	-	-	TRBJ2-2
CASSQEGTGSYNEQFF	TGCGCCAGCAGCCAAGAAGGGACAGGCTCCTACAATGAGCAGTTCTTC	TRBV4-3	TRBD1	-	TRBJ2-1
CASSVATGGYEQYF	TGTGCCAGCAGCGTAGCTACCGGAGGCTACGAGCAGTACTTC	TRBV9	-	-	TRBJ2-7
CATTGQGDNEQFF	TGTGCCACCACGGGACAGGGGGACAATGAGCAGTTCTTC	TRBV19	TRBD1	-	TRBJ2-1
CASSLEQGATYEQYF	TGTGCCAGCAGCTTAGAGCAGGGGGCTACCTACGAGCAGTACTTC	TRBV5-4	TRBD1	-	TRBJ2-7
CAISGPQAPLHF	TGTGCCATCAGCGGCCCCCAGGCGCCCCTCCACTTT	TRBV10-3	-	-	TRBJ1-6
CASSLVQGWANTEAFF	TGTGCCAGCAGCTTAGTTCAGGGTTGGGCGAACACTGAAGCTTTCTTT	TRBV11-2	-	-	TRBJ1-1
CASRGAESYNEQFF	TGTGCCTCCAGGGGAGCGGAATCCTACAATGAGCAGTTCTTC	TRBV27	-	few	TRBJ2-1
CASSQDSSYEQYF	TGTGCCAGCAGCCAAGACAGCTCCTACGAGCAGTACTTC	TRBV4-2	-	few	TRBJ2-7
CASSQATGDSYNEQYF	TGCGCCAGCAGCCAAGCCACCGGGGACAGTTATAACGAGCAGTACTTC	TRBV4-3	TRBD1	few	TRBJ2-7
CASRDKGQGNYGYTF	TGTGCCAGTCGAGATAAGGGGCAGGGGAACTATGGCTACACCTTC	TRBV19	-	few	TRBJ1-2
CASSPVAPLGYGYTF	TGTGCCAGCTCTCCGGTAGCGCCACTTGGCTATGGCTACACCTTC	TRBV18	-	-	TRBJ1-2
CAISESSPPSGSPLHF	TGTGCCATCAGTGAGTCGAGTCCACCTAGCGGTTCACCCCTCCACTTT	TRBV10-3	-	-	TRBJ1-6
CASSSPTGFNSPLHF	TGTGCCAGCAGCTCCCCGACAGGATTTAATTCACCCCTCCACTTT	TRBV9	-	-	TRBJ1-6
CASSALGLGLPEQYF	TGTGCCAGCAGCGCCCTCGGACTAGGCCTTCCCGAGCAGTACTTC	TRBV14	TRBD2	-	TRBJ2-7
CASSSSGSLVTQYF	TGTGCCAGCAGCTCTAGCGGGAGTTTAGTTACGCAGTATTTT	TRBV7-3	TRBD2	few	TRBJ2-3
CAWSLWTGGQETQYF	TGTGCCTGGAGCCTTTGGACAGGCGGGCAAGAGACCCAGTACTTC	TRBV30	TRBD1	-	TRBJ2-5
CASSLDRGGGKYF	TGTGCCAGCAGCCTGGACAGGGGCGGCGGGAAGTACTTC	TRBV7-9	TRBD1	medium-sized	TRBJ2-7
CASSKDSSGANVLTF	TGTGCCAGCAGCAAAGACAGCTCTGGGGCCAACGTCCTGACTTTC	TRBV5-5	-	-	TRBJ2-6
CASSAGTSGSGTDTQYF	TGTGCCAGCAGCGCCGGGACTAGCGGGAGTGGCACAGATACGCAGTATTTT	TRBV9	TRBD2	-	TRBJ2-3
CSAQPRSGTMFNEQFF	TGCAGCGCGCAACCTCGTAGCGGGACGATGTTCAATGAGCAGTTCTTC	TRBV29-1	TRBD2	-	TRBJ2-1
CASSLEGAPGDTQYF	TGCGCCAGCAGCTTGGAGGGGGCGCCGGGAGATACGCAGTATTTT	TRBV5-1	TRBD1	-	TRBJ2-3
CASSSRQGWGPQHF	TGTGCCAGCAGTAGTCGACAGGGCTGGGGGCCCCAGCATTTT	TRBV27	TRBD1	few	TRBJ1-5
CASASQGLYGYTF	TGTGCCAGCGCCTCCCAGGGCCTCTATGGCTACACCTTC	TRBV19	-	-	TRBJ1-2
CASSSRGGLYEQYF	TGTGCCAGCAGCTCCCGGGGAGGGTTATACGAGCAGTACTTC	TRBV7-2	TRBD2	-	TRBJ2-7
CASSEWRPGGPDTQYF	TGCGCCAGCAGTGAATGGCGGCCGGGGGGGCCAGATACGCAGTATTTT	TRBV10-1	TRBD2	-	TRBJ2-3
CASSLEGWYGYTF	TGTGCCAGCAGCTTAGAGGGCTGGTATGGCTACACCTTC	TRBV7-3	-	-	TRBJ1-2
CASSPGTSGVETQYF	TGTGCCAGCAGCCCTGGGACTAGCGGGGTCGAGACCCAGTACTTC	TRBV5-8	TRBD2	-	TRBJ2-5
CASSLEGTPSYEQYF	TGTGCCAGCAGCTTAGAAGGGACACCCTCCTACGAGCAGTACTTC	TRBV11-2	-	-	TRBJ2-7
CASSYRDRPFEGYTF	TGCGCCAGCAGCTATCGGGACAGACCTTTCGAGGGCTACACCTTC	TRBV5-1	TRBD1	-	TRBJ1-2
CASSLRETQYF	TGTGCCAGCAGCTTACGGGAGACCCAGTACTTC	TRBV11-2	-	-	TRBJ2-5
CAWRITGVNTGELFF	TGTGCCTGGAGGATAACAGGGGTAAACACCGGGGAGCTGTTTTTT	TRBV30	TRBD1	-	TRBJ2-2
CASSQDPGGSGKLFF	TGCGCCAGCAGCCAAGATCCAGGGGGCTCTGGAAAACTGTTTTTT	TRBV4-3	TRBD1	once	TRBJ1-4
CASSLDTRRSEQYF	TGCGCCAGCAGCTTGGATACTAGGCGAAGCGAGCAGTACTTC	TRBV5-1	-	-	TRBJ2-7
CASSSTGRRQETQYF	TGTGCCAGCAGCTCAACAGGGAGACGGCAAGAGACCCAGTACTTC	TRBV7-7	-	-	TRBJ2-5
CAWSSSGYNQPQHF	TGTGCCTGGAGTTCCAGCGGGTACAATCAGCCCCAGCATTTT	TRBV30	-	few	TRBJ1-5
CASPTGSRELFF	TGTGCCAGCCCAACGGGGAGTCGGGAGCTGTTTTTT	TRBV7-9	-	-	TRBJ2-2